One and the same sample provided the 10 T cell receptor beta chains below, sequenced in a study of CD8 T cells in Susac syndrome. Reverse transcription of about 0.45 to 1 ug RNA was performed with random hexamers. TCRdb redid the calling of the immunoSEQ multiplex PCR reads with MiXCR, one entry per CDR3 protein. This table has around 200,000 distinct CDR3 sequences, 95% appearing once. Sequenced sample: CD4+ T cells from PBMCs. Receptors were obtained from a human donor with multiple sclerosis.

The chain joins TRBV5-4 to TRBJ2-1, with 9 bases aligning to TRBD2. The CDR3 consists of 16 residues. After removal of 1 base from V and 3 bases from J, the junction contained 5 bases not matched to a gene. Germline CDR1 and CDR2: SGHNT and YYREEE (reference sequence). CDR3 residues: CASSLLETSGYNEQFF. Written as DNA, the CDR3 is TGTGCCAGCAGCTTGTTGGAGACTAGCGGCTACAATGAGCAGTTCTTC.

J is TRBJ2-1 and V is TRBV20-1; D call uncertain. This CDR3 has 15 residues. Germline V CDR1 and CDR2: DFQATT, SNEGSKA (reference sequence). V lost 4 bases and J 0 bases, leaving 13 bases between the germline ends. In DNA, the CDR3 is TGCAGTGCTAAAGACGGAGTAAGCTCCTACAATGAGCAGTTCTTC. It is translated as CSAKDGVSSYNEQFF.

The chain recombines TRBV29-1 with TRBJ1-2; weak D call: TRBD1 (6 bases). The ends were cut back, 3 bases at V and 1 base at J, with 15 bases in the middle. Germline V gene lookup returns CDR1 SQVTM and CDR2 ANQGSEA. CDR3 length: 15 residues. The CDR3 coding sequence is TGCAGCGTTGAGGGGGGGCCAGACGGTAACTATGGCTACACCTTC. Translated: CSVEGGPDGNYGYTF.

The rearrangement links TRBV14 to TRBJ2-3; D tentatively fits TRBD1 or TRBD2 (6 bases each). This CDR3 region has 13 residues. V lost 5 bases and J lost 4, with 10 bases in between. The germline CDR1 and CDR2 sequences are SGHDN and FVKESK. CDR3 in amino acids: CASSRGASDTQYF. The DNA for the CDR3 is TGTGCCAGCAGCAGGGGGGCTTCAGATACGCAGTATTTT.

The chain has TRBV30 and TRBJ2-5; D not certain. Trimming took 0 bases from V and 3 from J, leaving 8 bases between them. Germline loops: CDR1 GTSNPN, CDR2 SVGIG (reference sequence). The length of the CDR3 is 13 residues. The CDR3 nucleotides read TGTGCCTGGAGTGTAGTTAGGGAAGAGACCCAGTACTTC. Protein: CAWSVVREETQYF.

The gene calls are TRBV20-1 and TRBJ1-6; D gene uncertain. CDR3 length: 12 residues. Trimming removed 1 base at V and 7 bases at J, with 5 bases between. Germline V gives CDR1 DFQATT, CDR2 SNEGSKA (reference sequence). This CDR3 is CSARGVNSPLHF. For the CDR3, the DNA is TGCAGTGCTAGAGGAGTCAATTCACCCCTCCACTTT.

This chain links TRBV15 with TRBJ2-5; D may match TRBD1 or TRBD2 (5 bases each). V lost 0 bases and J 5 bases, leaving 13 bases between the germline ends. The CDR3 is 15 residues long. Germline V CDR1 and CDR2: LNHNV, YYDKDF (reference sequence). The CDR3, as DNA: TGTGCCACCAGCAGAGATAGGGGCGAGGGGGAGACCCAGTACTTC. Its protein is CATSRDRGEGETQYF.

This sequence joins TRBV30 and TRBJ1-6; a weak D match, TRBD1 (5 bases). In germline, CDR1 is GTSNPN, CDR2 SVGIG (reference sequence). Trimming removed 3 bases from V and 9 bases from J, with 21 bases in between. This CDR3 comprises 16 residues. The CDR3 sequence is CAWSDSGFRGGSPLHF. The CDR3, as DNA: TGTGCCTGGAGCGACTCCGGGTTTCGGGGGGGTTCACCCCTCCACTTT.

This clonotype was seen just once. The chain is built from TRBV12-3 or TRBV12-4 and TRBJ2-7; weak D call: TRBD1 (5 bases). The length of the CDR3 is 14 residues. Trimming stripped 3 bases from V and 2 bases from J, with 11 bases between. CDR3: CASSLWGRAYEQYF. The CDR3 DNA reads TGTGCCAGCAGTTTGTGGGGCAGGGCCTACGAGCAGTACTTC.

The rearrangement links TRBV20-1 to TRBJ2-5; D may be TRBD1 (5 bases). V lost 1 base and J lost 5, with 11 bases in between. The CDR3 covers 13 residues. From germline, CDR1 is DFQATT and CDR2 SNEGSKA (reference sequence). CDR3 DNA: TGCAGTGCTAGAGTCGCGGCAGGGGAGACCCAGTACTTC. Protein: CSARVAAGETQYF.